A selection of T cell receptor beta chains follows, all from one sample in a study of blood T cell repertoires in COVID-19. TCRdb's copy holds only in-frame clones and misses some; the assay was immunoSEQ multiplex PCR. The data contain about 270,000 clones, under 95% of them singletons. Sequenced material: PBMCs or T cells enriched from blood (not recorded which). The receptor set was obtained from a man between 40 and 49 years old who had been exposed to COVID-19. Both conserved end residues are part of each CDR3. A D gene is named only where the DNA matches it firmly. Size values are once, few and many counts, or a class for expanded clones, and some rows have none.

v_call: TRBV19
clone_size: -
d_call: TRBD1
j_call: TRBJ2-7
cdr3_aa: CASSSRPGQARYEQYF
cdr3_nt: TGTGCCAGTAGCTCTCGACCGGGACAGGCTCGATACGAGCAGTACTTC

v_call: TRBV7-9
clone_size: -
d_call: TRBD1
j_call: TRBJ1-6
cdr3_aa: CASSSGQGSSYNSPLHF
cdr3_nt: TGTGCCAGCAGCTCTGGACAGGGTAGCTCCTATAATTCACCCCTCCACTTT

v_call: TRBV5-1
clone_size: few
d_call: TRBD1
j_call: TRBJ1-4
cdr3_aa: CASSLQGRDEKLFF
cdr3_nt: TGCGCCAGCAGCTTACAGGGGAGAGATGAAAAACTGTTTTTT

v_call: TRBV9
clone_size: -
d_call: TRBD1
j_call: TRBJ1-5
cdr3_aa: CASSAEGTGEQPQHF
cdr3_nt: TGTGCCAGCAGCGCCGAAGGGACAGGGGAACAGCCCCAGCATTTT

v_call: TRBV5-3
clone_size: once
d_call: -
j_call: TRBJ2-1
cdr3_aa: CARSFPGVLHEQFF
cdr3_nt: TGTGCCAGAAGCTTTCCGGGGGTGCTTCATGAGCAGTTCTTC

v_call: TRBV5-1
clone_size: -
d_call: TRBD2
j_call: TRBJ2-5
cdr3_aa: CASSTWTSGQETQYF
cdr3_nt: TGCGCCAGCAGCACGTGGACTAGCGGCCAAGAGACCCAGTACTTC

v_call: TRBV10-1
clone_size: -
d_call: TRBD2
j_call: TRBJ2-2
cdr3_aa: CASSEGLAPGELFF
cdr3_nt: TGCGCCAGCAGTGAGGGACTAGCGCCCGGGGAGCTGTTTTTT

v_call: TRBV7-3
clone_size: -
d_call: -
j_call: TRBJ2-1
cdr3_aa: CASSLTGGSYNEQFF
cdr3_nt: TGTGCCAGCAGCTTAACGGGGGGCTCCTACAATGAGCAGTTCTTC

v_call: TRBV28
clone_size: -
d_call: -
j_call: TRBJ2-1
cdr3_aa: CASSSFYYSYNEQFF
cdr3_nt: TGTGCCAGCAGTTCCTTCTATTACTCCTACAATGAGCAGTTCTTC

v_call: TRBV28
clone_size: -
d_call: TRBD1
j_call: TRBJ1-1
cdr3_aa: CASVPGGANTEAFF
cdr3_nt: TGTGCCAGCGTTCCAGGGGGCGCGAACACTGAAGCTTTCTTT

v_call: TRBV27
clone_size: -
d_call: TRBD1
j_call: TRBJ1-1
cdr3_aa: CASSTTGGNTEAFF
cdr3_nt: TGTGCCAGCAGCACGACAGGGGGCAACACTGAAGCTTTCTTT

v_call: TRBV6-5
clone_size: -
d_call: -
j_call: TRBJ1-1
cdr3_aa: CASSPGNTEAFF
cdr3_nt: TGTGCCAGCAGCCCCGGGAACACTGAAGCTTTCTTT

v_call: TRBV30
clone_size: -
d_call: -
j_call: TRBJ2-5
cdr3_aa: CAWSKTRMETQYF
cdr3_nt: TGTGCCTGGAGTAAGACTAGGATGGAGACCCAGTACTTC